One sample yielded the 20 T cell receptor beta chains listed below, sequenced in a study of spatial heterogeneity in lung cancer. The sample's time point: sample taken at primary tumor resection. Researchers sequenced whole RNA taken from tumor, nontumor lung or frozen PBMC without sorting. TCRdb fed the 5' RACE reads into MiXCR, producing one record per CDR3 protein. The sample comprises approximately 3,000 distinct CDR3 sequences, approximately 15% of which are singletons, and 84% rests with the top ten. Specimen: PBMCs, collected at surgery. The origin of the receptors is a female donor with early-stage non-small cell lung cancer.

This chain joins TRBV28 and TRBJ2-1, with D uncertain. This CDR3 region has 13 residues. The V gene lost 8 bases and the J gene lost 4 bases, with 12 bases spanning the gap. Germline V gene lookup returns CDR1 MDHEN and CDR2 SYDVKM. CDR3 region: CASGRAGYNEQFF. The DNA of the CDR3 is TGTGCCAGCGGTAGGGCCGGGTACAATGAGCAGTTCTTC.

This clonotype is classed as medium-sized. The rearrangement joins TRBV6-5 to TRBJ1-1; tentative D call: TRBD1 (5 bases). Trimming shortened V by 1 base and J by 7 bases, and 13 bases separated the two germline ends. This CDR3 comprises 14 residues. From germline, CDR1 is MNHEY and CDR2 SVGAGI. This CDR3 is CASSYYRSGGEAFF. DNA for the CDR3: TGTGCCAGCAGTTACTATCGATCGGGGGGTGAAGCTTTCTTT.

This clonotype was detected only a few times. The J gene is TRBJ2-1, the V gene TRBV19; 9 positions match TRBD1. J lost 6 bases, V lost 3 bases, and 12 bases had no gene match. This CDR3 region has 17 residues. CDR1 LNHDA and CDR2 SQIVND come from the germline V gene (reference sequence). The CDR3 DNA follows: TGTGCCAGTAGTATGTGGCTGGACAGGGGAGTATCCAATGAGCAGTTCTTC. It specifies CASSMWLDRGVSNEQFF.

Ten or more counts support this clonotype. The chain combines TRBV7-9 with TRBJ2-1; 11 positions match TRBD2. Germline CDR1 is SEHNR and CDR2 is FQNEAQ (reference sequence). V lost 11 bases and J lost 3; bases outside the gene matches: 3. CDR3 length: 13 residues. CDR3: CAVGTSGYNEQFF. The CDR3 coding sequence is TGTGCCGTCGGGACTAGCGGCTACAATGAGCAGTTCTTC.

This chain links TRBV12-3 or TRBV12-4 with TRBJ1-1; D is perhaps TRBD1 (6 bases). The CDR3 runs to 13 residues. Deletions cut 2 bases from V and 10 bases from J, with 14 bases between. The CDR3 here is CASSLMRQGRAFF. The CDR3 DNA sequence: TGTGCCAGCAGTTTAATGCGGCAGGGGAGAGCTTTCTTT.

This clonotype was seen at least ten times. The J gene is TRBJ2-1, the V gene TRBV7-2; 7 positions agree with TRBD2. Germline CDR1 is SGHTA and CDR2 is FQGNSA. J lost 6 bases, V lost 5 bases, and 13 bases had no gene match. The CDR3 has 16 residues. This CDR3 reads CASSPELTTGGNEQFF. In DNA form, the CDR3 reads TGTGCCAGCAGCCCCGAGCTAACCACGGGGGGCAATGAGCAGTTCTTC.

This rearrangement joins TRBV11-2 to TRBJ2-2; D is uncertain. Germline-derived CDR1 and CDR2 are SGHAT and FQNNGV. V was clipped by 6 bases and J by 8 bases, with 13 bases between them. The CDR3 totals 13 residues. CDR3 bases: TGTGCCAGCAGTTTCGGGCGGTTTGGGGAGCTGTTTTTT. It translates to CASSFGRFGELFF.

This clonotype has just one count. The genes are TRBV12-3 or TRBV12-4 and TRBJ2-7; D might be TRBD2 (5 bases). V was pared by 6 bases and J by 3 bases, with 12 bases between. This CDR3 spans 13 amino acids. CDR3 region: CASSYGNRYEQYF. The CDR3 DNA follows: TGTGCCAGCAGCTACGGGAACCGCTACGAGCAGTACTTC.

This clonotype occurred many times. This sequence joins TRBV6-5 and TRBJ2-7; D is unresolved. V gave up 4 bases and J gave up 6 bases, with 7 bases separating them. CDR3 size: 11 residues. Germline V gene data show CDR1 as MNHEY and CDR2 as SVGAGI. CDR3 amino acids: CASSSPSEQYF. CDR3 sequence (DNA): TGTGCCAGCAGTTCTCCAAGCGAGCAGTACTTC.

CDR3 sequence (DNA): TGTGCCAGCATCCAACAGGGTGCGGACACTGAAGCTTTCTTT. Residues: CASIQQGADTEAFF. This rearrangement joins TRBV2 to TRBJ1-1, with a tentative D call TRBD1 (6 bases). Trimming pared 7 bases from V and 3 bases from J, leaving 15 bases between. This CDR3 comprises 14 residues. Germline loops: CDR1 SNHLY, CDR2 FYNNEI.

This clonotype qualifies as medium-sized. The V call is TRBV27, the J call TRBJ2-3; no clear D. This CDR3 is 11 amino acids long. V lost 7 bases and J lost 3, with 5 bases in between. The germline gives CDR1 MNHEY, CDR2 SMNVEV (reference sequence). Here the CDR3 reads CASTPTDTQYF. The CDR3 DNA reads TGTGCCAGCACGCCGACAGATACGCAGTATTTT.

The chain uses TRBV4-1 and TRBJ1-6, with unresolved D. Between the trimmed V and J ends, which lost 5 bases and 8 bases, there was a span of 7 bases. Germline values: CDR1 MGHRA, CDR2 YSYEKL. The CDR3 has 12 residues. The CDR3 spells CASSSEHSPLHF. The CDR3 DNA reads as TGCGCCAGCAGCTCAGAGCATTCACCCCTCCACTTT.

This clonotype appeared many times. This chain links TRBV28 with TRBJ1-2; D possibly corresponds to TRBD1 (6 bases). This CDR3 is 14 amino acids long. Germline CDR1 MDHEN, CDR2 SYDVKM. Trimming removed 1 base at V and 6 bases at J, with 12 bases between. The CDR3 nucleotides read TGTGCCAGCAGTTTATTCGAAGGGGGGCATGGCTACACCTTC. Translation gives CASSLFEGGHGYTF.

With regard to this clonotype: The junction and the germline gene differ at one end; a read error may be behind it. The chain couples TRBV6-5 to TRBJ1-6; no firm D call. This CDR3 region has 14 residues. Germline lookup yields CDR1 MNHEY and CDR2 SVGAGI. CDR3: CASSPSYLYSPLHF. CDR3 DNA: TGTGCCAGCAGCCCATCCTATCTGTATTCACCCCTCCATTTT.

The chain combines TRBV5-6 with TRBJ2-1; D gene uncertain. The V gene's germline CDR1 is SGHDT and CDR2 YYEEEE. Trimming took 3 bases from V and 5 from J, leaving 15 bases between them. This CDR3 comprises 15 residues. The CDR3 DNA sequence: TGTGCCAGCAGCTCTGACTGGGGATTGAACAATGAGCAGTTCTTC. Amino acid sequence: CASSSDWGLNNEQFF. Filled out from reference TRBV5-6 and TRBJ2-1, the complete variable domain reads DAGVTQSPTHLIKTRGQQVTLRCSPKSGHDTVSWYQQALGQGPQFIFQYYEEEERQRGNFPDRFSGHQFPNYSSELNVNALLLGDSALYLCASSSDWGLNNEQFFGPGTRLTVL.

This clonotype came up many times. The rearrangement links TRBV2 to TRBJ2-7; D may be TRBD1 (6 bases). Trimming pared 5 bases from V and 0 bases from J, leaving 20 bases between. Germline CDR1 reads SNHLY; CDR2 reads FYNNEI. The CDR3 is 17 amino acids. The CDR3 sequence is CASSREPTGRYSYEQYF. For the CDR3, the DNA is TGTGCCAGCAGTAGGGAACCGACAGGACGATACTCCTACGAGCAGTACTTC.

This clonotype showed up many times. The chain combines TRBV28 with TRBJ2-5, with TRBD1 as a possible D gene (6 bases). The germline gives CDR1 MDHEN, CDR2 SYDVKM. The CDR3 is 15 amino acids. V lost 5 bases to trimming and J lost 3 bases, with 16 bases between them. The CDR3 region has the DNA TGTGCCAGCAGTCACAGGGAAGGCGGTAAAGAGACCCAGTACTTC. Its translation: CASSHREGGKETQYF.

The CDR3 region is CAVGWQAFYEQYF. CDR3 coding DNA: TGTGCCGTCGGGTGGCAGGCGTTCTACGAGCAGTACTTC. The chain combines TRBV5-8 with TRBJ2-7; no definite D call. There are 13 residues in the CDR3. Germline V CDR1 and CDR2: SGHTS, YDEGEE. The V end was cut by 10 bases, the J end by 3 bases, with 17 bases between.

Many counts were recorded for this clonotype. This chain joins TRBV27 and TRBJ2-3, with D possibly TRBD2 on 6 matching bases. Germline V gene sequence: CDR1 MNHEY, CDR2 SMNVEV (reference sequence). Trimming removed 2 bases from V and 3 bases from J, with 12 bases in between. CDR3 size: 15 residues. Here the CDR3 DNA reads TGTGCCAGCAGTTTACTAGCGTCTGTGACAGATACGCAGTATTTT. Translation: CASSLLASVTDTQYF.

This clonotype was observed a few times. This may arise from a read error, as a much more abundant clone is one base away. The chain recombines TRBV20-1 with TRBJ1-5, with D perhaps TRBD1 (5 bases). Germline V gene lookup returns CDR1 DFQATT and CDR2 SNEGSKA (reference sequence). Trimming stripped 5 bases from V and 3 bases from J, with 11 bases between. The CDR3 spans 13 residues. Here the CDR3 reads CSAGMDTNQPQHF. The CDR3 DNA is TGCAGTGCTGGCATGGACACCAATCAGCCCCAGCATTTT.